This entry features one T cell receptor beta chain sequence. This clonotype appeared many times. Its antigen has not been determined. No base qualities exist here, and no much larger clone lies one base off it. This sample stems from a study of T cell repertoires in cytomegalovirus infection (dated by TCRdb to about 2019). Regarding the research as a whole: Donor HLA type was relevant to the analysis, as public TCR beta signatures indicated carriage of CMV infection together with the matching HLA type.

What the work shows at the level of the full study, not this receptor alone: Cumulative frequency of public TCR beta family members discriminated carriers of CMV infection plus the relevant HLA type in this cohort and an independent approximately 360-donor cohort. In the ex vivo response, HLA-C-restricted CMV-specific TCR beta clonotypes were dominant, and in two of eight donors the single most frequent clonotype came from this HLA-C-restricted group.

These reads were obtained on an Illumina HiSeq 1500. The public reads were reprocessed in TCRdb via fastp at Q25 and MiXCR, keeping in-frame beta chains. Each record represents a unique CDR3 protein, reported with the most common genes and DNA among its rows. Counted in this sample were roughly 190,000 distinct CDR3 sequences; roughly 9% of them appeared once. About 4.6% of the sample is held by the ten biggest clonotypes. The CDR3 sequence holds 16 residues, the cysteine and phenylalanine included. The entry retains the CDR3 DNA only, 48 bases that are in frame from base 1. CDR1 and CDR2 were assigned from the germline V gene as SGHVS and FQNEAQ. V gives up 5 bases and J gives up 1 base, and the segment between their germline ends measures 15 bases.

The sequenced material came from PBMCs. The sequence came from a human donor in good health (CMV status not recorded). Some clones in this sample may be carry-over from other donors' samples. The chain is made from TRBV7-8 and TRBJ1-5, with TRBD1 as a weak D call on 5 bases. This receptor has the CDR3 CASSIDRTKSNQPQHF. The sequenced DNA: TGTGCCAGCAGCATTGACAGAACAAAGAGCAATCAGCCCCAGCATTTT.